These T cell receptor beta chains were read from a single sample in a study of T cell repertoires in cytomegalovirus infection. In TCRdb, the reads were re-called with MiXCR into one record per CDR3 protein. The sample contains approximately 700,000 distinct CDR3 sequences, approximately 40% of which appear only once. Sequencing used PBMCs. These receptors came from a human donor in good health (CMV status not recorded). Some clones in this sample may be carry-over from other donors' samples. Both conserved end residues are part of each CDR3. The order of the fields is J gene, clone size, D gene, V gene, CDR3 protein, CDR3 DNA. The D gene is left open where the match is weak. Size tells how often a clone was seen (once, few, many) or the class of an expanded clone, and some rows leave it out.

J gene: TRBJ2-7; clone size: -; D gene: TRBD1; V gene: TRBV11-2; CDR3 protein: CASSFQGASYEQYF; CDR3 DNA: TGTGCCAGCAGCTTCCAGGGGGCAAGCTACGAGCAGTACTTC
J gene: TRBJ1-1; clone size: -; D gene: -; V gene: TRBV2; CDR3 protein: CASSERDYTEAFF; CDR3 DNA: TGTGCCAGCAGTGAAAGGGACTATACTGAAGCTTTCTTT
J gene: TRBJ2-4; clone size: few; D gene: -; V gene: TRBV2; CDR3 protein: CASRDPAGMQNIQYF; CDR3 DNA: TGTGCCAGCAGAGACCCGGCTGGAATGCAAAACATTCAGTACTTC
J gene: TRBJ1-2; clone size: few; D gene: TRBD1; V gene: TRBV18; CDR3 protein: CASSPISGQTNYGYTF; CDR3 DNA: TGTGCCAGCTCACCGATTTCGGGACAGACAAACTATGGCTACACCTTC
J gene: TRBJ2-3; clone size: -; D gene: -; V gene: TRBV15; CDR3 protein: CATSRDVASTDTQYF; CDR3 DNA: TGTGCCACCAGCAGAGATGTGGCTAGCACAGATACGCAGTATTTT
J gene: TRBJ1-2; clone size: -; D gene: -; V gene: TRBV19; CDR3 protein: CASTPSGQHYGYTF; CDR3 DNA: TGTGCCAGTACCCCGAGTGGACAGCACTATGGCTACACCTTC
J gene: TRBJ2-1; clone size: -; D gene: -; V gene: TRBV2; CDR3 protein: CASSRVYEQFF; CDR3 DNA: TGTGCCAGTAGTAGAGTCTATGAGCAGTTCTTC
J gene: TRBJ1-3; clone size: -; D gene: -; V gene: TRBV19; CDR3 protein: CASRSRDIGNTIYF; CDR3 DNA: TGTGCCAGTAGATCGCGGGACATTGGAAACACCATATATTTT
J gene: TRBJ2-1; clone size: -; D gene: TRBD2; V gene: TRBV5-1; CDR3 protein: CASSYTSGISSYNEQFF; CDR3 DNA: TGCGCCAGCAGCTACACTAGCGGGATTAGCTCCTACAATGAGCAGTTCTTC
J gene: TRBJ2-2; clone size: few; D gene: TRBD2; V gene: TRBV7-2; CDR3 protein: CASSLVVVTSGGPPNTGELFF; CDR3 DNA: TGTGCCAGCAGCTTAGTGGTGGTTACTAGCGGGGGGCCCCCCAACACCGGGGAGCTGTTTTTT
J gene: TRBJ2-4; clone size: -; D gene: -; V gene: TRBV4-1; CDR3 protein: CASSPLVEAKNIQYF; CDR3 DNA: TGCGCCAGCAGCCCCTTAGTAGAAGCCAAAAACATTCAGTACTTC
J gene: TRBJ2-1; clone size: -; D gene: -; V gene: TRBV7-2; CDR3 protein: CASSLVGLASYNEQFF; CDR3 DNA: TGTGCCAGCAGCTTAGTGGGTCTCGCCTCCTACAATGAGCAGTTCTTC
J gene: TRBJ2-1; clone size: many; D gene: TRBD2; V gene: TRBV6-1; CDR3 protein: CASSIATSGGVGNEQFF; CDR3 DNA: TGTGCCAGCAGTATAGCGACTAGCGGGGGGGTTGGCAATGAGCAGTTCTTC
J gene: TRBJ2-1; clone size: -; D gene: TRBD2; V gene: TRBV15; CDR3 protein: CATGLAGGYNEQFF; CDR3 DNA: TGTGCCACCGGGCTAGCGGGGGGATACAATGAGCAGTTCTTC
J gene: TRBJ2-6; clone size: once; D gene: TRBD2; V gene: TRBV20-1; CDR3 protein: CSASRLGGVSGANVLTF; CDR3 DNA: TGCAGTGCTAGTCGCCTGGGGGGGGTCTCTGGGGCCAACGTCCTGACTTTC
J gene: TRBJ2-1; clone size: few; D gene: TRBD1; V gene: TRBV24-1; CDR3 protein: CATSDLPDRGSYNEQFF; CDR3 DNA: TGTGCCACCAGTGACCTCCCCGACAGGGGCTCTTACAATGAGCAGTTCTTC
J gene: TRBJ1-6; clone size: few; D gene: -; V gene: TRBV7-2; CDR3 protein: CASSLGTARSPLHF; CDR3 DNA: TGTGCCAGCAGCTTGGGGACCGCACGATCACCCCTCCACTTT
J gene: TRBJ1-5; clone size: -; D gene: -; V gene: TRBV19; CDR3 protein: CASTRWGGGDSNQPQHF; CDR3 DNA: TGTGCCAGTACCCGTTGGGGGGGAGGCGATAGCAATCAGCCCCAGCATTTT
J gene: TRBJ2-5; clone size: -; D gene: -; V gene: TRBV28; CDR3 protein: CASSSVPELYF; CDR3 DNA: TGTGCCAGCAGTTCCGTTCCAGAGTTATACTTC
J gene: TRBJ2-7; clone size: -; D gene: -; V gene: TRBV12-3/TRBV12-4; CDR3 protein: CASSSRSRPIGGVAYEQYF; CDR3 DNA: TGTGCCAGCAGTTCCAGATCCCGTCCCATTGGCGGGGTGGCCTACGAGCAGTACTTC
J gene: TRBJ2-7; clone size: few; D gene: -; V gene: TRBV18; CDR3 protein: CASSHGRGEQYF; CDR3 DNA: TGTGCCAGCTCACACGGGCGGGGCGAGCAGTACTTC
J gene: TRBJ2-1; clone size: -; D gene: TRBD2; V gene: TRBV7-2; CDR3 protein: CASSLGREGLYEQFF; CDR3 DNA: TGTGCCAGCAGCTTAGGGCGGGAGGGCCTCTATGAGCAGTTCTTC
J gene: TRBJ1-6; clone size: many; D gene: -; V gene: TRBV7-2; CDR3 protein: CASSLMAGYNSPLHF; CDR3 DNA: TGTGCCAGCAGCTTAATGGCAGGGTATAATTCACCCCTCCACTTT
J gene: TRBJ1-2; clone size: many; D gene: -; V gene: TRBV7-2; CDR3 protein: CASSLRVDDSGYTF; CDR3 DNA: TGTGCCAGCAGCTTAAGGGTCGACGACTCCGGCTACACCTTC
J gene: TRBJ1-5; clone size: few; D gene: -; V gene: TRBV7-2; CDR3 protein: CASSLLFNQPQHF; CDR3 DNA: TGTGCCAGCAGCCTCCTATTTAATCAGCCCCAGCATTTT
J gene: TRBJ1-1; clone size: -; D gene: -; V gene: TRBV7-2; CDR3 protein: CASSFAEVGRTEAFF; CDR3 DNA: TGTGCCAGCAGCTTCGCCGAGGTGGGGCGGACTGAAGCTTTCTTT
J gene: TRBJ2-6; clone size: -; D gene: TRBD1; V gene: TRBV27; CDR3 protein: CASRTGFPSGANVLTF; CDR3 DNA: TGTGCCAGCAGGACAGGGTTCCCATCTGGGGCCAACGTCCTGACTTTC
J gene: TRBJ2-3; clone size: few; D gene: -; V gene: TRBV2; CDR3 protein: CASSVGLTDTQYF; CDR3 DNA: TGTGCCAGCAGTGTCGGCCTCACAGATACGCAGTATTTT
J gene: TRBJ2-1; clone size: few; D gene: -; V gene: TRBV28; CDR3 protein: CASSLKAHNEQFF; CDR3 DNA: TGTGCCAGCAGTTTGAAGGCGCACAATGAGCAGTTCTTC
J gene: TRBJ2-7; clone size: -; D gene: TRBD1; V gene: TRBV5-6; CDR3 protein: CASSRWDRGGIEQYF; CDR3 DNA: TGTGCCAGCAGCCGGTGGGACAGGGGAGGAATCGAGCAGTACTTC
J gene: TRBJ2-3; clone size: few; D gene: -; V gene: TRBV4-1; CDR3 protein: CASSQKDTQYF; CDR3 DNA: TGCGCCAGCAGCCAAAAGGATACGCAGTATTTT
J gene: TRBJ2-1; clone size: -; D gene: -; V gene: TRBV12-3/TRBV12-4; CDR3 protein: CASSSAEQLSEQFF; CDR3 DNA: TGTGCCAGCAGTTCAGCGGAACAACTTAGTGAGCAGTTCTTC
J gene: TRBJ1-6; clone size: -; D gene: -; V gene: TRBV10-2; CDR3 protein: CASEESYNSPLHF; CDR3 DNA: TGCGCCAGCGAGGAGTCCTATAATTCACCCCTCCACTTT
J gene: TRBJ2-3; clone size: -; D gene: TRBD2; V gene: TRBV11-2; CDR3 protein: CASSLTYGLADSTDTQYF; CDR3 DNA: TGTGCCAGCAGCTTAACTTACGGGCTAGCGGATAGCACAGATACGCAGTATTTT
J gene: TRBJ2-1; clone size: -; D gene: -; V gene: TRBV28; CDR3 protein: CASSGFWGALQYNEQFF; CDR3 DNA: TGTGCCAGCAGTGGGTTTTGGGGGGCCCTACAGTACAATGAGCAGTTCTTC
J gene: TRBJ2-7; clone size: -; D gene: -; V gene: TRBV7-6; CDR3 protein: CASSLEARGSPYF; CDR3 DNA: TGTGCCAGCAGCTTAGAAGCCAGGGGTAGTCCGTACTTC
J gene: TRBJ1-1; clone size: -; D gene: TRBD1; V gene: TRBV19; CDR3 protein: CASSMLGQDLEAFF; CDR3 DNA: TGTGCCAGTAGTATGCTGGGACAGGACCTTGAAGCTTTCTTT
J gene: TRBJ1-5; clone size: many; D gene: -; V gene: TRBV28; CDR3 protein: CASSSTVSRQPQHF; CDR3 DNA: TGTGCCAGCAGTTCAACAGTTTCCCGCCAGCCCCAGCATTTT
J gene: TRBJ2-3; clone size: few; D gene: TRBD1; V gene: TRBV5-1; CDR3 protein: CASRGDRRTDTQYF; CDR3 DNA: TGCGCCAGCAGGGGGGACAGGCGAACAGATACGCAGTATTTT
J gene: TRBJ1-5; clone size: few; D gene: -; V gene: TRBV28; CDR3 protein: CASSLNRSNQPQHF; CDR3 DNA: TGTGCCAGCAGTTTAAATAGGTCCAATCAGCCCCAGCATTTT
J gene: TRBJ2-7; clone size: few; D gene: -; V gene: TRBV6-1; CDR3 protein: CASRRTPQGWDGEQYF; CDR3 DNA: TGTGCCAGCAGACGCACGCCTCAGGGGTGGGACGGCGAGCAGTACTTC
J gene: TRBJ2-7; clone size: -; D gene: TRBD1; V gene: TRBV14; CDR3 protein: CASSLQGTVEQYF; CDR3 DNA: TGTGCCAGCAGCTTACAGGGGACGGTCGAGCAGTACTTC
J gene: TRBJ2-1; clone size: -; D gene: -; V gene: TRBV5-8; CDR3 protein: CASSSSIDRQTNNEQFF; CDR3 DNA: TGTGCCAGCAGCTCTTCCATCGACAGACAAACAAACAATGAGCAGTTCTTC
J gene: TRBJ2-1; clone size: -; D gene: TRBD2; V gene: TRBV27; CDR3 protein: CASSLLATSGKHNEQFF; CDR3 DNA: TGTGCCAGCAGTTTATTGGCGACTAGCGGGAAACACAATGAGCAGTTCTTC
J gene: TRBJ2-3; clone size: -; D gene: TRBD1; V gene: TRBV4-1; CDR3 protein: CASSLSEGQGITDTQYF; CDR3 DNA: TGCGCCAGCAGCCTATCTGAGGGACAGGGAATCACAGATACGCAGTATTTT
J gene: TRBJ2-7; clone size: few; D gene: -; V gene: TRBV15; CDR3 protein: CATSRDLWAEQYF; CDR3 DNA: TGTGCCACCAGCAGAGATCTCTGGGCCGAGCAGTACTTC
J gene: TRBJ2-1; clone size: -; D gene: TRBD2; V gene: TRBV6-2/TRBV6-3; CDR3 protein: CASNLGRLAGSTYNEQFF; CDR3 DNA: TGTGCCAGCAATCTAGGGAGACTAGCGGGATCGACCTACAATGAGCAGTTCTTC
J gene: TRBJ2-7; clone size: few; D gene: TRBD2; V gene: TRBV6-2/TRBV6-3; CDR3 protein: CASSDSLAGDYEQYF; CDR3 DNA: TGTGCCAGCAGCGACAGCCTAGCGGGAGACTACGAGCAGTACTTC
J gene: TRBJ2-7; clone size: -; D gene: -; V gene: TRBV7-9; CDR3 protein: CASSSLEGFTYEQYF; CDR3 DNA: TGTGCCAGCAGCTCCCTTGAGGGATTCACCTACGAGCAGTACTTC
J gene: TRBJ2-1; clone size: -; D gene: TRBD1; V gene: TRBV19; CDR3 protein: CASSISGGNHYNEQFF; CDR3 DNA: TGTGCCAGTAGTATTTCAGGGGGAAACCATTACAATGAGCAGTTCTTC
J gene: TRBJ1-6; clone size: many; D gene: TRBD1; V gene: TRBV7-6; CDR3 protein: CASSLALGPGQQSPLHF; CDR3 DNA: TGTGCCAGCAGCTTAGCTCTGGGACCGGGACAGCAGTCACCCCTCCACTTT
J gene: TRBJ2-7; clone size: few; D gene: TRBD1; V gene: TRBV6-1; CDR3 protein: CATGGTGNYEQYF; CDR3 DNA: TGTGCCACCGGAGGGACAGGGAACTACGAGCAGTACTTC
J gene: TRBJ2-7; clone size: -; D gene: -; V gene: TRBV10-3; CDR3 protein: CAISESGASSYEQYF; CDR3 DNA: TGTGCCATCAGTGAGTCAGGGGCGTCGTCCTACGAGCAGTACTTC
J gene: TRBJ1-3; clone size: many; D gene: -; V gene: TRBV10-3; CDR3 protein: CAISAVSGNTIYF; CDR3 DNA: TGTGCCATCAGCGCCGTCTCTGGAAACACCATATATTTT